This is a list of T cell receptor beta chains from one sample in a study of blood T cells in healthy people across ages. TCRdb used MiXCR to reprocess the 5' RACE reads, holding one entry per CDR3 protein. The sample records nearly 1 million distinct CDR3 sequences, just over 50% being singletons. Sequenced input: blood. These receptors were taken from a woman aged 55-70 years in good health. Each CDR3 is given with its conserved first and last residue. A D gene is named only where the DNA matches it firmly. Only some rows state a clone size, as once, few, many or a class for expanded clones.

J gene | D gene | clone size | V gene | CDR3 DNA | CDR3 protein
TRBJ2-5 | TRBD2 | NA | TRBV6-1 | TGTGCCAGTGGGACTAGCGGAGCCTCAGGGCAGTACTTC | CASGTSGASGQYF
TRBJ2-5 | TRBD2 | NA | TRBV10-3 | TGTGCCATCGGATCCGGGACTAGCGGGAAAGGGGGGGAGACCCAGTACTTC | CAIGSGTSGKGGETQYF
TRBJ1-2 | NA | NA | TRBV7-2 | TGTGCCAGCAGCTTAGGCGCGAGGGACTATGGCTACACCTTC | CASSLGARDYGYTF
TRBJ2-7 | TRBD2 | NA | TRBV2 | TGTGCCAGCCACTGGGGGACTAGCGGGAGTCTGGAAGGGGGGTACGAGCAGTACTTC | CASHWGTSGSLEGGYEQYF
TRBJ1-5 | TRBD1 | NA | TRBV20-1 | TGCAGTGCTCTCCCGGGACAGGGAGATCAGCCCCAGCATTTT | CSALPGQGDQPQHF
TRBJ1-4 | NA | NA | TRBV7-9 | TGTGCCAGCAGCTTAACAAACAGGGTCGGGGAAAAACTGTTTTTT | CASSLTNRVGEKLFF
TRBJ1-1 | NA | NA | TRBV7-9 | TGTGCCAGCAGCTCCCAGCCTGAAGCTTTCTTT | CASSSQPEAFF
TRBJ2-7 | TRBD2 | many | TRBV20-1 | TGCAGTGCTCAAGGACTAGCGGGAGGACTACCCTACGAGCAGTACTTC | CSAQGLAGGLPYEQYF
TRBJ2-7 | NA | many | TRBV5-1 | TGCGCCAGCAGTTCAGAAGCCTACGAGCAGTACTTC | CASSSEAYEQYF
TRBJ2-7 | NA | NA | TRBV27 | TGTGCCAGCAGTTCCCATGCTCGACAGTCAGGCGGCCACGAGCAGTACTTC | CASSSHARQSGGHEQYF
TRBJ1-5 | NA | NA | TRBV28 | TGTGCCAGCAGGTTGATGGTCGGGCAGCCCCAGCATTTT | CASRLMVGQPQHF
TRBJ2-5 | NA | few | TRBV20-1 | TGCAGTGCTGCGGGGCAGGGGCCAGAGACCCAGTACTTC | CSAAGQGPETQYF
TRBJ2-1 | NA | NA | TRBV18 | TGTGCCAGCTCCCTCGGACTCTCCCGCTTTGATGAGCAGTTCTTC | CASSLGLSRFDEQFF
TRBJ1-2 | NA | few | TRBV5-5 | TGTGCCAGCAGCCGCAACTCGGGGCGAAACTATGGCTACACCTTC | CASSRNSGRNYGYTF
TRBJ1-2 | NA | NA | TRBV20-1 | TGCAGTGCTAGAGACCCCCGGGGATTTAACTATGGCTACACCTTC | CSARDPRGFNYGYTF
TRBJ2-1 | NA | NA | TRBV5-1 | TGCGCCAGCAGCTTTCAGGGGGGAGGGAATGAGCAGTTCTTC | CASSFQGGGNEQFF
TRBJ2-7 | TRBD2 | NA | TRBV3-1 | TGTGCCACCGGGACTAGCGGACCCTACGAGCAGTACTTC | CATGTSGPYEQYF
TRBJ2-7 | NA | NA | TRBV20-1 | TGCAGTGCTAGAGATCTCGGACGTAACTCCTACGAGCAGTACTTC | CSARDLGRNSYEQYF
TRBJ2-7 | TRBD2 | NA | TRBV27 | TGTGCCAGCAGAATACTAGCGGGCTTCTCCTACGAGCAGTACTTC | CASRILAGFSYEQYF
TRBJ1-4 | TRBD1 | NA | TRBV5-1 | TGCGCCAGCAGCTTGACCCCCGGGACAGGGGGCGAAAAACTGTTTTTT | CASSLTPGTGGEKLFF
TRBJ2-3 | TRBD2 | once | TRBV7-8 | TGTGCCAGTCACATAGGGACTAGCGGGAGTCTAAATACGCAGTATTTT | CASHIGTSGSLNTQYF
TRBJ2-1 | TRBD2 | NA | TRBV7-2 | TGTGCCAGCAGCTGGTCGACTAGCGGGAGAATGAATGAGCAGTTCTTC | CASSWSTSGRMNEQFF
TRBJ2-5 | TRBD2 | NA | TRBV5-1 | TGCGCCAGCGGCCGTGTCGGGCGGGAGGAGGCTGGATTGAAGACCCAGTACTTC | CASGRVGREEAGLKTQYF
TRBJ2-2 | NA | few | TRBV5-1 | TGCGCCAGCAGGGGGGACACGAACACCGGGGAGCTGTTTTTT | CASRGDTNTGELFF
TRBJ2-1 | TRBD2 | NA | TRBV12-3/TRBV12-4 | TGTGCCAGCAGTGATAGCGGGAGCCCTAACAATGAGCAGTTCTTC | CASSDSGSPNNEQFF
TRBJ2-4 | NA | few | TRBV7-2 | TGTGCCAGTAGCTTGGCTGTCGGCATTCAGTACTTC | CASSLAVGIQYF
TRBJ2-7 | NA | NA | TRBV19 | TGTGCCAGTAGTTACCTCGGCGAGATTGGGGAGCAGTACTTC | CASSYLGEIGEQYF
TRBJ2-1 | TRBD2 | few | TRBV12-3/TRBV12-4 | TGTGCCAGCAGTTTGGAGACTAGCGGAAGCTCCTACAATGAGCAGTTCTTC | CASSLETSGSSYNEQFF
TRBJ2-3 | TRBD2 | NA | TRBV20-1 | TGCAGTGCCGGACTAGCCGCTAGCACAGATACGCAGTATTTT | CSAGLAASTDTQYF
TRBJ2-7 | NA | NA | TRBV3-1 | TGTGCCAGCAGCCACTTTGGGGCAACTCAGTACTTC | CASSHFGATQYF
TRBJ2-1 | NA | NA | TRBV18 | TGTGCCAGCTCACCTCTAGCTTCCTCCTACAATGAGCAGTTCTTC | CASSPLASSYNEQFF
TRBJ2-5 | NA | NA | TRBV6-5 | TGTGCCAGCAGTTACATCCAGGGTCAAGAGACCCAGTACTTC | CASSYIQGQETQYF
TRBJ2-7 | TRBD1 | few | TRBV4-1 | TGCGCCAGCAGCCAGGGACAGGGGGTTTACTACGAGCAGTACTTC | CASSQGQGVYYEQYF
TRBJ2-7 | NA | few | TRBV27 | TGTGCCAGCAGTTTTTACTCATCAAACAGGGCGACCTACGAGCAGTACTTC | CASSFYSSNRATYEQYF
TRBJ2-7 | TRBD2 | NA | TRBV6-5 | TGTGCCAGCAGTTACCCGGGACTAGCGGGGACCCGGTACTTC | CASSYPGLAGTRYF
TRBJ2-6 | TRBD2 | NA | TRBV27 | TGTGCCAGCAAAGGACTAGCGGGAGCTGGGGCCAACGTCCTGACTTTC | CASKGLAGAGANVLTF
TRBJ2-3 | NA | NA | TRBV24-1 | TGTGCCACCTCCTCGTCCAGGTTCACAGATACGCAGTATTTT | CATSSSRFTDTQYF
TRBJ2-5 | NA | NA | TRBV24-1 | TGTGCCACCAGACGTAATAATGAGCAGTACTTC | CATRRNNEQYF
TRBJ2-7 | NA | NA | TRBV2 | TGTGCCAGCAACCTCGGAAGAAGAGTCTCCTACGAGCAGTACTTC | CASNLGRRVSYEQYF
TRBJ1-1 | NA | NA | TRBV11-2 | TGTGCCAGCAGCCCCCTTGGGGTGCGTGGGAACACTGAAGCTTTCTTT | CASSPLGVRGNTEAFF
TRBJ2-7 | TRBD1 | few | TRBV20-1 | TGCAGTGCAAGGACAGGACTTGGCGAGCAGTACTTC | CSARTGLGEQYF
TRBJ1-6 | NA | NA | TRBV5-1 | TGCGCCAGCAGCTTGAGAAGCGTTTCCTATAATTCACCCCTCCACTTT | CASSLRSVSYNSPLHF
TRBJ1-2 | NA | NA | TRBV28 | TGTGCCAGCAGATACGACAGAAACTATGGCTACACCTTC | CASRYDRNYGYTF
TRBJ1-4 | NA | NA | TRBV6-6 | TGTGCCAGCTTCCCAGGCGGGGGGGCCACTAATGAAAAACTGTTTTTT | CASFPGGGATNEKLFF
TRBJ2-7 | TRBD1 | few | TRBV9 | TGTGCCAGCAGCCCACGGACAGGGAAGGGCTACGAGCAGTACTTC | CASSPRTGKGYEQYF